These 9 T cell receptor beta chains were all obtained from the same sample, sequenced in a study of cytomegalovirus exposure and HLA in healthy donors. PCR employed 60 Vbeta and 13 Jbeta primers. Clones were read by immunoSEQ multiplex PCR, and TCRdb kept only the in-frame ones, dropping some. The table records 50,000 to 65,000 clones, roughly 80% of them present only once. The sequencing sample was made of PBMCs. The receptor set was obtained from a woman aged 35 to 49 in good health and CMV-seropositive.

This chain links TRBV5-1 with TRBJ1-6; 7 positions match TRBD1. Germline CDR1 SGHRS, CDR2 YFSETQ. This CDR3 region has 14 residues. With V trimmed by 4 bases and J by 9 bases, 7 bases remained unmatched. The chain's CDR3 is CASSLGTEISPLHF. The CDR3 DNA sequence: TGCGCCAGCAGCCTTGGGACAGAGATTTCACCCCTCCACTTT.

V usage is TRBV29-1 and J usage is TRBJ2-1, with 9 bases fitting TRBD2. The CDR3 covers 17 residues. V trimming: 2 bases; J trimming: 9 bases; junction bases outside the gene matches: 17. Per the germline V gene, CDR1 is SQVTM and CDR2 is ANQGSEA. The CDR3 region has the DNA TGCAGCGTTGAAATCCGGTCGAAGGTAGCGGGGGTGCCTGAGCAGTTCTTC. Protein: CSVEIRSKVAGVPEQFF.

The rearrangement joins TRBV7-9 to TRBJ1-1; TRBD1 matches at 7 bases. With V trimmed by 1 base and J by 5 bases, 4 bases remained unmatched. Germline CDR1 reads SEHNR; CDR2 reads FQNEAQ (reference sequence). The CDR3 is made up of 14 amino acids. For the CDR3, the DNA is TGTGCCAGCAGCTTAGAGGCAGGGGGAACTGAAGCTTTCTTT. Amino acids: CASSLEAGGTEAFF.

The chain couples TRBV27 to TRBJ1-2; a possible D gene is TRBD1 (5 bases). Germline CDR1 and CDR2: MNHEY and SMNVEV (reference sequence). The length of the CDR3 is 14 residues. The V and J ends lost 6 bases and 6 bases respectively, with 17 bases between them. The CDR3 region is CASSPRGLGNGYTF. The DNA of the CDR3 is TGTGCCAGCAGCCCCCGGGGGTTGGGGAATGGCTACACCTTC.

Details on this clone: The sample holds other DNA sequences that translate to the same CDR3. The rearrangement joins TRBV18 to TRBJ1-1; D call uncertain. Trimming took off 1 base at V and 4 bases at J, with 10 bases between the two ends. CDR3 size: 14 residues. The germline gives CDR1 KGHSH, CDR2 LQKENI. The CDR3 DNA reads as TGTGCCAGCTCACCACGTGGAGCTTTCACTGAAGCTTTCTTT. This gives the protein CASSPRGAFTEAFF.

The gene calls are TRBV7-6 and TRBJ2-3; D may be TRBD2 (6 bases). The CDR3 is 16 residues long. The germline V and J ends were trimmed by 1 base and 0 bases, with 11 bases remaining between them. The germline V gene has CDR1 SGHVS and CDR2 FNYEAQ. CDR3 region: CASSLVGEASTDTQYF. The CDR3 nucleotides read TGTGCCAGCAGCTTAGTAGGGGAGGCTAGCACAGATACGCAGTATTTT.

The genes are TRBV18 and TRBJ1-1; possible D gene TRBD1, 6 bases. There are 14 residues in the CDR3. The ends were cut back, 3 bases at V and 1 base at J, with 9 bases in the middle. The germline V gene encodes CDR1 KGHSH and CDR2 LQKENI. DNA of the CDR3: TGTGCCAGCTCACCCGACAGGTCGAACACTGAAGCTTTCTTT. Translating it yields CASSPDRSNTEAFF.

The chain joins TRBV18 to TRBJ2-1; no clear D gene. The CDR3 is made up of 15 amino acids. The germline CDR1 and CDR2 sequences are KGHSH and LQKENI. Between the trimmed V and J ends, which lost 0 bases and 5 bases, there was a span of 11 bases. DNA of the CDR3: TGTGCCAGCTCACCACCGAGTCCCAGGAACAATGAGCAGTTCTTC. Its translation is CASSPPSPRNNEQFF.

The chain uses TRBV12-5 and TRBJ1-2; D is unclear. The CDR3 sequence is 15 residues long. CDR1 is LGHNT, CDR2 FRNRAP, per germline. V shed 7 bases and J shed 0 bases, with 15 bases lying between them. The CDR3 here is CASALGPSANYGYTF. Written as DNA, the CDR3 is TGTGCTAGTGCCCTAGGCCCTTCAGCTAACTATGGCTACACCTTC. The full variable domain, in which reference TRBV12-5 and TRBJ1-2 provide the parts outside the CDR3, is DARVTQTPRHKVTEMGQEVTMRCQPILGHNTVFWYRQTMMQGLELLAYFRNRAPLDDSGMPKDRFSAEMPDATLATLKIQPSEPRDSAVYFCASALGPSANYGYTFGSGTRLTVV.